These 22 T cell receptor beta chains were all obtained from the same sample, sequenced in a study of beta chain features in type 1 diabetes. Expressed TCRB transcripts were sequenced because the isolated RNA had all been reverse transcribed beforehand. Some clones are missing from TCRdb's copy, which holds only in-frame ones; the method was immunoSEQ multiplex PCR. This table holds 110,000 to 150,000 clones, 6.5% to 8.5% found once. Sequences were obtained from central memory CD4+ T cells from blood. All receptors derive from a woman aged 25 to 39 in good health.

This clone was observed a few times. The rearrangement uses TRBV19 and TRBJ2-7; 7 nucleotides agree with TRBD2. J was trimmed by 4 bases and V by 7 bases; bases with no gene match: 7. This CDR3 is 13 amino acids long. From germline, CDR1 is LNHDA and CDR2 SQIVND (reference sequence). The CDR3 nucleotides are TGTGCCAGTAAGAGCGGGAAGAGGTACGAGCAGTACTTC. It codes for CASKSGKRYEQYF.

This clone was detected a few times. The chain uses TRBV2 and TRBJ2-5; 11 bases map to TRBD2. The trim removed 2 bases at V and 5 bases at J, leaving 7 bases unmatched. The CDR3 has 16 residues. The germline V gene has CDR1 SNHLY and CDR2 FYNNEI. CDR3 region: CASSEKIAGGLETQYF. In DNA, the CDR3 is TGTGCCAGCAGTGAAAAAATAGCGGGAGGGTTGGAGACCCAGTACTTC.

The chain combines TRBV7-3 with TRBJ2-5; no definite D call. The germline V gene encodes CDR1 SGHTA and CDR2 FQGTGA. This CDR3 comprises 15 residues. Trimming left V 2 bases short and J 4 bases short, with 14 bases between. CDR3: CASSLGGRSRETQYF. The DNA of the CDR3 is TGTGCCAGCAGCTTAGGCGGAAGGAGCAGAGAGACCCAGTACTTC.

This clone occurred a few times. V usage is TRBV6-6 and J usage is TRBJ2-2; 7 bases fit TRBD2. Trimming took 11 bases from V and 4 from J; bases not matched to a gene: 13. There are 15 residues in the CDR3. Per germline, CDR1 MNHNY and CDR2 SVGAGI (reference sequence). CDR3 loop: CAGQSGDSITGELFF. The CDR3 coding sequence is TGTGCCGGCCAGAGCGGGGACTCTATCACCGGGGAGCTGTTTTTT.

The chain employs TRBV6-1 and TRBJ2-1; D is unclear. This CDR3 has 15 amino acids. The germline V and J ends were trimmed by 4 bases and 0 bases, with 10 bases remaining between them. The germline gives CDR1 MNHNS, CDR2 SASEGT. This CDR3 reads CASSVYFVSYNEQFF. The CDR3 nucleotides read TGTGCCAGCAGTGTATACTTCGTCTCCTACAATGAGCAGTTCTTC.

This clone was seen a handful of times. The chain couples TRBV28 to TRBJ1-2; TRBD1 matches 8 bases. The V gene's germline CDR1 is MDHEN and CDR2 SYDVKM. Unmatched junction bases numbered 13, after V lost 5 bases and J lost 2 bases. The CDR3 extends over 17 amino acids. In DNA form, the CDR3 reads TGTGCCAGCAGTCCACATACATCGGACAGGGCCAACTATGGCTACACCTTC. Translated: CASSPHTSDRANYGYTF.

The chain joins TRBV28 to TRBJ2-7; 8 bases are shared with TRBD1. The V gene end was trimmed by 4 bases and the J gene end by 3 bases; junction bases not matched to a gene: 8. The CDR3 spans 15 residues. Germline CDR1 is MDHEN and CDR2 is SYDVKM. The CDR3 loop is CASSSSGTGFYEQYF. CDR3 DNA: TGTGCCAGCAGTTCCTCCGGGACAGGTTTCTACGAGCAGTACTTC.

This clone was picked up many times. The V call is TRBV29-1, the J call TRBJ2-7; perhaps TRBD2 as D (6 bases). This CDR3 contains 14 residues. V lost 1 base and J 2 bases, leaving 12 bases between the germline ends. From germline, CDR1 is SQVTM and CDR2 ANQGSEA. CDR3: CSVEGGRTPYEQYF. As DNA, the CDR3 is TGCAGCGTTGAAGGGGGGAGGACCCCCTACGAGCAGTACTTC.

This clone was observed a handful of times. This sequence joins TRBV18 and TRBJ1-1; 9 bases line up with TRBD1. J lost 0 bases, V lost 1 base, and 6 bases had no gene match. The CDR3 totals 17 residues. CDR1 KGHSH and CDR2 LQKENI come from the germline V gene. The CDR3 here is CASSPQLRQGVNTEAFF. The CDR3 nucleotides read TGTGCCAGCTCACCACAACTCCGACAGGGGGTGAACACTGAAGCTTTCTTT.

There are a few counts of this clone. The chain couples TRBV28 to TRBJ2-1; TRBD2 is a possible D gene (6 bases). The CDR3 is 16 residues long. V lost 8 bases and J lost 6, with 23 bases in between. CDR1 MDHEN and CDR2 SYDVKM come from the germline V gene. This CDR3 is CASSRAPGLALNEQFF. CDR3 nucleotides: TGTGCCAGCTCCCGCGCCCCTGGTCTAGCGCTCAATGAGCAGTTCTTC.

The rearrangement uses TRBV19 and TRBJ2-1; D is perhaps TRBD1 (6 bases). The germline V and J ends were trimmed by 3 bases and 6 bases, with 12 bases remaining between them. The CDR3 is 14 residues long. Germline V lookup: CDR1 LNHDA, CDR2 SQIVND (reference sequence). As DNA, the CDR3 is TGTGCCAGTAGTATGGGCAGGGGATTCAATGAGCAGTTCTTC. Its translation: CASSMGRGFNEQFF.

The chain links TRBV29-1 to TRBJ1-3; the D gene is possibly TRBD1 (5 bases). Germline V lookup: CDR1 SQVTM, CDR2 ANQGSEA. V was pared by 3 bases and J by 3 bases, with 9 bases between. CDR3 length equals 13 residues. CDR3 sequence: CSVEGGNGNTIYF. CDR3 sequence (DNA): TGCAGCGTTGAGGGGGGGAATGGAAACACCATATATTTT.

V gene TRBV7-3 combines with J gene TRBJ2-5; 14 bases agree with TRBD2. This CDR3 region has 17 residues. The germline V gene has CDR1 SGHTA and CDR2 FQGTGA. The V segment lost 2 bases and the J segment 5 bases; nucleotides outside the gene matches: 7. CDR3 loop: CASSLAGLAGVLETQYF. The CDR3 nucleotides read TGTGCCAGCAGCTTAGCGGGACTAGCGGGAGTGTTGGAGACCCAGTACTTC.

This clone was seen only a few times. V usage is TRBV27 and J usage is TRBJ2-1, with 10 bases identical to TRBD1. Germline loops: CDR1 MNHEY, CDR2 SMNVEV (reference sequence). The CDR3 totals 15 residues. The ends lost 1 base at V and 7 bases at J; junction bases unmatched: 4. CDR3: CASSLYRDRGNEQFF. The CDR3 DNA reads TGTGCCAGCAGTTTATACCGGGACAGGGGAAATGAGCAGTTCTTC.

The chain recombines TRBV11-2 with TRBJ2-3; 7 bases match TRBD2. With 5 bases clipped from V and 5 bases from J, the junction kept 4 bases outside the gene matches. Per the germline V gene, CDR1 is SGHAT and CDR2 is FQNNGV. CDR3 length: 13 residues. The CDR3 DNA follows: TGTGCCAGCAGCCTAACTAGCGAAGATACGCAGTATTTT. Encoded protein: CASSLTSEDTQYF.

This clone was detected many times. The chain's CDR3 is CASSPRRLATDTQYF. CDR3 bases: TGTGCCAGCAGCCCGAGAAGACTAGCTACGGATACGCAGTATTTT. V gene TRBV7-9 combines with J gene TRBJ2-3, with 7 bases identical to TRBD2. From germline, CDR1 is SEHNR and CDR2 FQNEAQ (reference sequence). The CDR3 has 15 residues. The V and J ends lost 5 bases and 6 bases, in that order; junction bases with no gene match: 11.

This clone has ten or more counts. The rearrangement joins TRBV29-1 to TRBJ2-1; 11 bases agree with TRBD2. Germline V gene sequence: CDR1 SQVTM, CDR2 ANQGSEA. The CDR3 has 14 amino acids. Unmatched junction bases numbered 9, after V lost 8 bases and J lost 6 bases. DNA of the CDR3: TGCAGCACCATAGCGGGAGGGTACGCCAATGAGCAGTTCTTC. Translation: CSTIAGGYANEQFF.

The J gene is TRBJ2-1, the V gene TRBV4-3, with 14 nucleotides matching TRBD2. Germline CDR1 reads LGHNA; CDR2 reads YSLEER. This CDR3 is built from 18 residues. The V gene end was trimmed by 1 base and the J gene end by 4 bases; junction bases not matched to a gene: 6. CDR3 residues: CASSQGGTSGSLYNEQFF. The CDR3 DNA reads TGCGCCAGCAGCCAAGGGGGGACTAGCGGGAGTTTGTACAATGAGCAGTTCTTC.

In its sample, this clone was seen many times. V gene TRBV15 combines with J gene TRBJ2-6, with D possibly TRBD1 on 6 matching bases. CDR3 length: 16 amino acids. From germline, CDR1 is LNHNV and CDR2 YYDKDF (reference sequence). Trimming pared 2 bases from V and 2 bases from J, leaving 10 bases between. The CDR3 region is CATSRLTGTGANVLTF. The CDR3 nucleotides are TGTGCCACCAGCAGACTCACAGGGACTGGGGCCAACGTCCTGACTTTC. The full variable domain, in which reference TRBV15 and TRBJ2-6 provide the parts outside the CDR3, is DAMVIQNPRYQVTQFGKPVTLSCSQTLNHNVMYWYQQKSSQAPKLLFHYYDKDFNNEADTPDNFQSRRPNTSFCFLDIRSPGLGDTAMYLCATSRLTGTGANVLTFGAGSRLTVL.

The chain couples TRBV5-1 to TRBJ1-1; TRBD1 aligns across 9 bases. The CDR3 runs to 14 residues. After removal of 6 bases from V and 1 base from J, the junction contained 4 bases not matched to a gene. Germline loops: CDR1 SGHRS, CDR2 YFSETQ. For the CDR3, the DNA is TGCGCCAGCAACCGACAGGGGGGGAACACTGAAGCTTTCTTT. The encoded protein is CASNRQGGNTEAFF.

CDR3 nucleotides: TGTGCCAGCAGCTTGGACAGGGTGCGCGAGCAGTACTTC. Translated, it gives CASSLDRVREQYF. The V and J genes are TRBV11-2 and TRBJ2-7; 8 bases are a match to TRBD1. The germline CDR1 and CDR2 sequences are SGHAT and FQNNGV. The junction had 4 bases not matched to a gene; V was cut back by 3 bases and J by 6 bases. The CDR3 is 13 amino acids.

The rearrangement joins TRBV9 to TRBJ1-5; TRBD1 matches at 8 bases. V shed 0 bases and J 5 bases; nucleotides not matched to a gene: 1. The CDR3 extends over 14 amino acids. Germline V gene lookup returns CDR1 SGDLS and CDR2 YYNGEE. For the CDR3, the DNA is TGTGCCAGCAGCGTAGGGACAGGGCATCAGCCCCAGCATTTT. It specifies CASSVGTGHQPQHF.